The T cell receptor beta chain described here comes from a study of cytomegalovirus exposure and HLA in healthy donors. Study-wide results and caveats: A few chains linked to CMV were shown in vitro to be specific for CMV antigens. The classifier, whose performance was assessed in both the original and validation cohorts, reportedly diagnosed cytomegalovirus status with high specificity and sensitivity. The Asian-associated ancestry cluster reportedly had fewer N-insertions than the 666-donor mean in a later analysis.

Nominally healthy donors provided the samples, though records likely missed some immune exposures. PCR involved 60 Vbeta and 13 Jbeta primers. TCRdb's table, derived via immunoSEQ multiplex PCR, lists solely in-frame clones and lacks some. The sample carries 150,000 or so clones, under 80% recorded once. The CDR3 extends over 15 amino acids. Germline-derived CDR1 and CDR2 are MNHEY and SMNVEV (reference sequence). Trimming shortened V by 5 bases and J by 4 bases, and 17 bases separated the two germline ends. With respect to this clone: Antigen: not known.

The material sequenced was PBMCs. This receptor was obtained from a woman between 25 and 40 years old in good health and CMV-seronegative. V and J are TRBV27 and TRBJ1-2; TRBD1 might be the D (6 bases). As DNA, the CDR3 is TGTGCCAGCAGTGGAGGCGTACAGGGAACCTATGGCTACACCTTC. It yields the protein CASSGGVQGTYGYTF.